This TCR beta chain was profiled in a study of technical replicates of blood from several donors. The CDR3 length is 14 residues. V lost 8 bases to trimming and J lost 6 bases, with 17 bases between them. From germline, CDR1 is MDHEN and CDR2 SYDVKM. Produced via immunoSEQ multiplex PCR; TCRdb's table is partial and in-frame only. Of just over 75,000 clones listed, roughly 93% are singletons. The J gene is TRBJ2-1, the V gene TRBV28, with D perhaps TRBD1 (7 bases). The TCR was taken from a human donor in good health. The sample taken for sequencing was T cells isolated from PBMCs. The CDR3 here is CASGGGREVNEQFF. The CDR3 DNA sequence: TGTGCCAGCGGAGGGGGCAGGGAGGTCAATGAGCAGTTCTTC.